Each of the 3 T cell receptor beta chains below was sequenced from the same sample in a study of neoadjuvant anti-PD-1 for oral cavity cancer. Clones were sequenced by immunoSEQ multiplex PCR, and TCRdb holds only the in-frame ones, with some missing. This sample has 55,000 to 80,000 clones, with 83% found just once. The source was PBMCs, collected before nivolumab (anti-PD-1) treatment. The receptors were gathered from a person between 40 and 79 years old with oral cavity squamous cell carcinoma.

This chain links TRBV9 with TRBJ1-1; 11 bases match TRBD1. The CDR3 is 16 residues long. Losses at the gene ends were 5 bases for V and 5 bases for J; bases not matched to a gene: 11. Germline V gene lookup returns CDR1 SGDLS and CDR2 YYNGEE. The CDR3 reads CASSPVGGQGATEAFF. Written as DNA, the CDR3 is TGTGCCAGCAGTCCCGTCGGAGGACAGGGGGCTACTGAAGCTTTCTTT.

CDR3 sequence: CASSEYGNSPLHF. In DNA form, the CDR3 reads TGTGCCAGCAGTGAATACGGTAATTCACCCCTCCACTTT. The chain joins TRBV2 to TRBJ1-6; D not resolved. Germline CDR1 SNHLY, CDR2 FYNNEI. The CDR3 length is 13 residues. V was pared by 2 bases and J by 6 bases, with 5 bases between. Drawing the rest from reference TRBV2 and TRBJ1-6, the complete variable domain is EPEVTQTPSHQVTQMGQEVILRCVPISNHLYFYWYRQILGQKVEFLVSFYNNEISEKSEIFDDQFSVERPDGSNFTLKIRSTKLEDSAMYFCASSEYGNSPLHFGNGTRLTVT.

The V and J genes are TRBV2 and TRBJ2-1; 12 bases are a match to TRBD2. The CDR3 covers 17 residues. CDR1 and CDR2 from the germline V gene are SNHLY and FYNNEI. With V trimmed by 4 bases and J by 7 bases, 11 bases remained unmatched. For the CDR3, the DNA is TGTGCCAGCAGTGTGGGCCCCACTAGCGGGGGGCAGAATGAGCAGTTCTTC. Amino acid sequence: CASSVGPTSGGQNEQFF.